The 16 T cell receptor beta chains given below trace back to one sample, sequenced in a study of T-cell memory formation after mild COVID-19. Each CDR3 protein gets one entry after TCRdb re-called the 5' RACE reads with MiXCR. Here the sample spans under 90,000 distinct CDR3 sequences, around 14% being singletons. What was sequenced was PBMCs or a T cell subset sorted from them (not recorded which). Receptor source: an adult woman who had mild COVID-19 (a few samples of this study predate the infection). Cell type and time point are not known.

This chain connects TRBV20-1 to TRBJ2-1; 7 nucleotides align to TRBD2. Germline assignment: CDR1 DFQATT and CDR2 SNEGSKA (reference sequence). This CDR3 region has 16 residues. V lost 0 bases and J lost 2; bases outside the gene matches: 7. This CDR3 reads CSARELTGGTYNEQFF. CDR3 nucleotide sequence: TGCAGTGCTAGAGAACTTACCGGGGGGACCTACAATGAGCAGTTCTTC.

This clonotype was seen repeatedly, ten times or more. CDR3 in DNA: TGTGCCAGCAGTCAATCGGTTGACCACGAGCAGTACTTC. It is translated as CASSQSVDHEQYF. The chain carries TRBV12-3 or TRBV12-4 and TRBJ2-7; no definite D call. This CDR3 is built from 13 residues. Trimming removed 5 bases at V and 5 bases at J, with 13 bases between.

The chain combines TRBV5-1 with TRBJ2-7; weak D call: TRBD2 (6 bases). V was trimmed by 0 bases and J by 6 bases, leaving 10 bases between them. The CDR3 loop spans 13 amino acids. Germline CDR1 SGHRS, CDR2 YFSETQ. The CDR3 DNA is TGCGCCAGCAGCTTGGGGGGGGTCTCCGAGCAGTACTTC. Amino acids: CASSLGGVSEQYF.

This rearrangement joins TRBV23-1 to TRBJ2-7, with 8 bases identical to TRBD2. TRBV23-1 is marked as an open reading frame, function uncertain. There are 19 residues in the CDR3. The J segment lost 2 bases and the V segment lost 0 bases, leaving 15 bases of the junction unmatched. The CDR3 DNA reads TGCGCCAGCAGTCAATCGGACGGGATGATAGCGGGGATTGCCTACGAGCAGTACTTC. As protein: CASSQSDGMIAGIAYEQYF.

In this sample, this clonotype turned up a few times. The rearrangement uses TRBV20-1 and TRBJ2-7, with D possibly being TRBD1 or TRBD2 (5 bases each). The V and J ends lost 1 base and 6 bases respectively, with 10 bases between them. The CDR3 is made up of 12 amino acids. Germline loops: CDR1 DFQATT, CDR2 SNEGSKA (reference sequence). The CDR3: CSARVQRGEQYF. For the CDR3, the DNA is TGCAGTGCTAGAGTGCAGAGGGGCGAGCAGTACTTC.

This clonotype showed up just a few times. The chain carries TRBV20-1 and TRBJ2-3, with D tentatively TRBD1 or TRBD2 (5 bases each). This CDR3 contains 15 residues. Trimming took 0 bases from V and 4 from J, leaving 14 bases between them. Looked up from germline, CDR1 is DFQATT and CDR2 is SNEGSKA (reference sequence). CDR3 sequence reads: CSARDGTTSSDTQYF. CDR3 DNA: TGCAGTGCTAGAGATGGGACCACCTCTTCAGATACGCAGTATTTT.

The chain joins TRBV7-9 to TRBJ2-3; TRBD2 is a possible D gene (6 bases). The ends were cut back, 5 bases at V and 3 bases at J, with 27 bases in the middle. CDR1 SEHNR and CDR2 FQNEAQ come from the germline V gene (reference sequence). The CDR3 runs to 19 residues. The chain's CDR3 is CASSTAPGTAGYGTDTQYF. CDR3 nucleotides: TGTGCCAGCAGCACCGCCCCAGGAACAGCGGGTTACGGGACAGATACGCAGTATTTT. Supplemented by reference TRBV7-9 and TRBJ2-3, the full variable domain reads DTGVSQNPRHKITKRGQNVTFRCDPISEHNRLYWYRQTLGQGPEFLTYFQNEAQLEKSRLLSDRFSAERPKGSFSTLEIQRTEQGDSAMYLCASSTAPGTAGYGTDTQYFGPGTRLTVL.

The table lists this clonotype with a few counts. The chain carries TRBV7-9 and TRBJ2-1, with TRBD2 matching 8 bases. Germline trimming cut 1 base from V and 8 bases from J; bases unmatched to any gene: 7. Germline V gives CDR1 SEHNR, CDR2 FQNEAQ (reference sequence). This CDR3 spans 15 amino acids. The CDR3 loop reads CASSLGVAGSDEQFF. In DNA form, the CDR3 reads TGTGCCAGCAGCTTAGGGGTAGCGGGATCGGATGAGCAGTTCTTC.

In its sample, this clonotype was seen a few times. This chain links TRBV7-9 with TRBJ2-3, with D maybe TRBD2 (7 bases). The CDR3 runs to 14 residues. The V and J ends lost 5 bases and 4 bases respectively, with 13 bases between them. From germline, CDR1 is SEHNR and CDR2 FQNEAQ (reference sequence). CDR3 DNA: TGTGCCAGCAGCCTCCCGGGGGGCCCAGATACGCAGTATTTT. Protein: CASSLPGGPDTQYF.

This clonotype was counted many times. V is TRBV29-1 and J is TRBJ2-7; TRBD1 aligns across 8 bases. Germline-derived CDR1 and CDR2 are SQVTM and ANQGSEA. J was trimmed by 6 bases and V by 7 bases; bases with no gene match: 11. This CDR3 contains 13 residues. CDR3 sequence (DNA): TGCAGCGCAGTCGGACAGGGAGGCGCCGAGCAGTACTTC. It specifies CSAVGQGGAEQYF.

This clonotype was seen a handful of times. The chain carries TRBV7-6 and TRBJ2-1; TRBD2 agrees at 8 bases. V trimming: 4 bases; J trimming: 5 bases; junction bases outside the gene matches: 7. CDR1 is SGHVS, CDR2 FNYEAQ, per germline. The CDR3 has 15 residues. CDR3 sequence: CASSSEAGVNNEQFF. As DNA, the CDR3 is TGTGCCAGCAGCTCCGAAGCGGGAGTTAACAATGAGCAGTTCTTC. The whole variable domain, filled in from reference TRBV7-6 and TRBJ2-1, reads GAGVSQSPRYKVTKRGQDVALRCDPISGHVSLYWYRQALGQGPEFLTYFNYEAQQDKSGLPNDRFSAERPEGSISTLTIQRTEQRDSAMYRCASSSEAGVNNEQFFGPGTRLTVL.

This chain uses TRBV15 with TRBJ2-7; the match to TRBD1 covers 8 bases. Germline loops: CDR1 LNHNV, CDR2 YYDKDF (reference sequence). Germline trimming cut 5 bases from V and 2 bases from J; bases unmatched to any gene: 2. This CDR3 has 13 amino acids. CDR3 sequence: CATSQGAAYEQYF. The CDR3 bases are TGTGCCACCAGCCAGGGGGCGGCCTACGAGCAGTACTTC.

This chain links TRBV7-9 with TRBJ1-4; D remains ambiguous. The V end lost 2 bases, the J end lost 7 bases, and 2 bases lay between the germline ends. The CDR3 consists of 11 residues. Per the germline V gene, CDR1 is SEHNR and CDR2 is FQNEAQ (reference sequence). CDR3 sequence reads: CASSLLEKLFF. The CDR3 DNA reads as TGTGCCAGCAGCTTACTTGAAAAACTGTTTTTT.

The chain uses TRBV12-3 or TRBV12-4 and TRBJ2-3; D uncertain. The CDR3 is 11 amino acids. With 7 bases removed from V and 5 bases from J, the gap between germline ends came to 7 bases. CDR3 nucleotide sequence: TGTGCCAGCACCTGGGGAGATACGCAGTATTTT. It codes for CASTWGDTQYF.

The J gene is TRBJ1-1, the V gene TRBV4-1; D ambiguous. CDR3 length: 15 amino acids. V was shortened by 0 bases and J by 6 bases, with 14 bases between the two germline ends. CDR1 MGHRA and CDR2 YSYEKL come from the germline V gene. The CDR3 nucleotides read TGCGCCAGCAGCCAAGATGAATTTGGAAGCGCTGAAGCTTTCTTT. This sequence encodes CASSQDEFGSAEAFF.

This clonotype was seen only a few times. The V call is TRBV7-2, the J call TRBJ1-5, with D perhaps TRBD1 (6 bases). V lost 0 bases and J lost 5, with 14 bases in between. Germline-derived CDR1 and CDR2 are SGHTA and FQGNSA. The CDR3 is 16 amino acids. The DNA of the CDR3 is TGTGCCAGCAGCTTAGCTTTGGACAGTTTGGATCAGCCCCAGCATTTT. Translating it yields CASSLALDSLDQPQHF.